Listed below are T cell receptor beta chains from one sample, sequenced in a study of post-analysis software for immune sequencing data. TCRdb recomputed calls from the PCR reads with MiXCR, one row per CDR3 protein. The sample contains hundreds of thousands of distinct CDR3 sequences, 30% to 45% of which appear only once. Specimen: blood. These receptors came from a girl between 5 and 17 years old with multiple sclerosis. The CDR3 runs from the conserved cysteine through the conserved F or W. The D gene is left open where the match is weak. The size of a clone is reported for some rows only, either as once, few or many, or as a class for expanded clones.

clone size	D gene	J gene	V gene	CDR3 protein	CDR3 DNA
NA	TRBD1	TRBJ2-1	TRBV4-1	CASSQTSETGDEQFF	TGCGCCAGCAGCCAAACCTCGGAGACAGGGGATGAGCAGTTCTTC
NA	NA	TRBJ2-3	TRBV5-5	CASSPQTGDTQYF	TGTGCCAGCAGCCCGCAGACCGGTGATACGCAGTATTTT
NA	NA	TRBJ1-3	TRBV7-7	CASSPRDNCGDTIYF	TGTGCTAGCAGCCCCCGGGACAACTGCGGGGACACCATATATTTT
many	NA	TRBJ2-3	TRBV7-3	CASSPPTIDTQYF	TGTGCCAGCAGCCCACCAACAATAGATACGCAGTATTTT
many	NA	TRBJ2-3	TRBV6-5	CASSYLDTQYF	TGTGCCAGCAGTTACTTGGATACGCAGTATTTT
NA	NA	TRBJ1-5	TRBV20-1	CSAREEVIKPQHF	TGCAGTGCTAGAGAGGAGGTTATCAAGCCCCAGCATTTT
NA	NA	TRBJ1-5	TRBV7-9	CASSLDSSINQPQHF	TGTGCCAGCAGCCTCGACAGTTCCATCAATCAGCCCCAGCATTTT
NA	NA	TRBJ2-5	TRBV7-9	CASSSPWETQYF	TGTGCCAGCAGCTCCCCCTGGGAGACCCAGTACTTC
NA	NA	TRBJ2-7	TRBV10-3	CAIRQSYEQYF	TGTGCCATCAGACAGTCCTACGAGCAGTACTTC
NA	TRBD1	TRBJ2-7	TRBV27	CASSSSGGGYEQYF	TGTGCCAGCAGTTCTTCAGGGGGCGGGTACGAGCAGTACTTC
NA	TRBD2	TRBJ2-1	TRBV4-2	CASSQSTSGSYYDEQFF	TGTGCCAGCAGCCAGTCTACTAGCGGGAGTTATTACGATGAGCAGTTCTTC
NA	NA	TRBJ2-3	TRBV7-9	CASSHGSDTQYF	TGTGCCAGCAGCCATGGGTCGGATACGCAGTATTTT
NA	TRBD1	TRBJ2-5	TRBV12-3/TRBV12-4	CASSFGTGGKGTQYF	TGTGCCAGCAGTTTCGGGACAGGGGGCAAGGGGACCCAGTACTTC
few	TRBD2	TRBJ2-7	TRBV6-6	CASSWRGEPYEQYF	TGTGCCAGCAGTTGGCGGGGGGAACCCTACGAGCAGTACTTC
NA	NA	TRBJ2-5	TRBV5-1	CASSLGEAMETQYF	TGCGCCAGCAGCTTGGGCGAGGCGATGGAGACCCAGTACTTC
few	NA	TRBJ1-1	TRBV28	CASADSVNTEAFF	TGTGCCAGTGCGGACAGCGTGAACACTGAAGCTTTCTTT
few	NA	TRBJ1-2	TRBV10-2	CASAPGVDYGYTF	TGCGCCAGCGCCCCGGGGGTCGACTATGGCTACACCTTC
NA	TRBD1	TRBJ2-5	TRBV12-3/TRBV12-4	CASSPGTGGRQETQYF	TGTGCCAGCAGTCCAGGGACAGGGGGCCGCCAAGAGACCCAGTACTTC
NA	NA	TRBJ2-2	TRBV3-1	CASSSMGGAGELFF	TGTGCCAGCAGCAGCATGGGCGGGGCCGGGGAGCTGTTTTTT
NA	NA	TRBJ2-5	TRBV2	CASSLVLWETQYF	TGTGCCAGCAGTCTAGTCCTCTGGGAGACCCAGTACTTC
few	TRBD2	TRBJ2-3	TRBV29-1	CSVLGGDPSTDTQYF	TGCAGCGTTTTGGGAGGGGATCCTAGCACAGATACGCAGTATTTT
NA	NA	TRBJ1-2	TRBV28	CASSSSGRPNYGYTF	TGTGCCAGCAGTTCGTCGGGGAGGCCTAACTATGGCTACACCTTC
few	TRBD2	TRBJ2-7	TRBV6-4	CASSAVAGSSYEQYF	TGTGCCAGCAGTGCCGTAGCGGGTAGCTCCTACGAGCAGTACTTC